The entry below describes one T cell receptor (beta chain). At one of its ends the junction is not consistent with the germline gene, which may arise from a read error. The source of the sample is a study of cytomegalovirus exposure and HLA in healthy donors. 13 Jbeta primers and 60 Vbeta primers were used for the PCR. TCRdb's copy holds only in-frame clones and misses some; the assay was immunoSEQ multiplex PCR. The table has some 90,000 clones, about 66% seen once. This CDR3 is 13 amino acids long. Germline values: CDR1 LNHDA, CDR2 SQIVND (reference sequence). The receptor's source is a boy younger than 18 in good health and CMV-seropositive. This chain connects TRBV19 to TRBJ1-2, with 7 bases lining up with TRBD1. The specimen was PBMCs. CDR3 protein: CASSLDRVNGYPF. DNA of the CDR3: TGTGCCAGTAGCCTTGACAGGGTAAATGGCTACCCCTTC.